This entry concerns a single T cell receptor (beta chain). No antigen is known for it. Other DNA sequences from this sample encode an identical CDR3 as well. Genomic DNA of each subset was evenly split across several immunoSEQ plates. Sequenced by immunoSEQ multiplex PCR; TCRdb stores in-frame clones only, minus some. The top ten clones hold about 1.5% of a sample with approximately 940,000 clones, around 80% of them seen once. Germline assignment: CDR1 SGHRS and CDR2 YFSETQ. The CDR3 spans 14 residues. J lost 3 bases, V lost 5 bases, and 4 bases had no gene match. The data are from a study of shared clonotypes between healthy human individuals. Study-wide results and caveats: Rarefaction exposed incomplete sorted-subset sequencing despite large depth. Generation of non-shared clonotypes was less probable than generation of clonotypes shared by all four donors.

This receptor was taken from a man between 18 and 29 years old in good health. V gene TRBV5-1 combines with J gene TRBJ2-3; 9 bases fit TRBD1. The material sequenced was memory CD4+ T cells sorted from blood. The subset is: CD45RA-negative fraction. This CDR3 is CASSTTGGTDTQYF. DNA of the CDR3: TGCGCCAGCAGTACGACAGGGGGTACAGATACGCAGTATTTT.